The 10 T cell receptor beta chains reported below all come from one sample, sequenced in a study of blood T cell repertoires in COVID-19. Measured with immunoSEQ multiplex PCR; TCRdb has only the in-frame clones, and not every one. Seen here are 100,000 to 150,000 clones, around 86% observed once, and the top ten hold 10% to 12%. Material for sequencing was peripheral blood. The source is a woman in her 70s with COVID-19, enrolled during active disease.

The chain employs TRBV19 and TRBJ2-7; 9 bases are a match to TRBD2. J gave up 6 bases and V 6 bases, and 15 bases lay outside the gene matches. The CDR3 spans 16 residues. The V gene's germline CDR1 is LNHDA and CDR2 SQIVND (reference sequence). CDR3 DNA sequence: TGTGCCAGTAGCCTCGGCAGGGGACTAGCTTTTTCCGAGCAGTACTTC. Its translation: CASSLGRGLAFSEQYF.

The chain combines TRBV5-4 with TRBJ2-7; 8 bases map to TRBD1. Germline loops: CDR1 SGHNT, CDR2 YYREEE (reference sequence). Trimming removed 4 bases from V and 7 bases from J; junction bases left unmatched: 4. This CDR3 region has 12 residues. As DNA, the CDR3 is TGTGCCAGCAGCGGAACAGGGGGAGAGCAGTACTTC. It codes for CASSGTGGEQYF.

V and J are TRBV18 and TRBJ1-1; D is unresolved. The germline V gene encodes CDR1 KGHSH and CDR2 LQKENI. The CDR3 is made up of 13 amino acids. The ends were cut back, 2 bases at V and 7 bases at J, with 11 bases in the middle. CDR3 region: CASSPAGFNEAFF. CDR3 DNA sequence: TGTGCCAGCTCACCAGCAGGTTTCAATGAAGCTTTCTTT.

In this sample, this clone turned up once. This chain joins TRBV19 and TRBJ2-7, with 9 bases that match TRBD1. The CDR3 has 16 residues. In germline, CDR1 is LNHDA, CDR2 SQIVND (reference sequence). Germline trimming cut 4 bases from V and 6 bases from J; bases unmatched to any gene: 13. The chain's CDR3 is CASSRQAGQGLGEQYF. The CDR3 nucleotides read TGTGCCAGTAGTAGACAAGCGGGACAGGGTTTGGGCGAGCAGTACTTC.

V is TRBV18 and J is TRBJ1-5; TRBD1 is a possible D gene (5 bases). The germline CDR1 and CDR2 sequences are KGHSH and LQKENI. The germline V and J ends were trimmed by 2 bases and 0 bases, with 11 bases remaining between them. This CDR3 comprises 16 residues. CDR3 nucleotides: TGTGCCAGCTCACCATCCGGGGGGTATAGCAATCAGCCCCAGCATTTT. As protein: CASSPSGGYSNQPQHF.

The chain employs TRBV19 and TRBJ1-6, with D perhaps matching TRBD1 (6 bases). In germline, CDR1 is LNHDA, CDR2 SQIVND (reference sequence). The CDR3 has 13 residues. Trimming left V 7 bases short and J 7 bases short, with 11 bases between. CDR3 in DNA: TGTGCCAGTACAGGGGCCCTCAATTCACCCCTCCACTTT. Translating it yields CASTGALNSPLHF.

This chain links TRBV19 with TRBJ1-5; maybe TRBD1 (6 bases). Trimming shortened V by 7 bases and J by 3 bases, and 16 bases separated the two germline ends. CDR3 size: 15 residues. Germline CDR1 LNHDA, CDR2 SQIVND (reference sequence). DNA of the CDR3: TGTGCCAGTAAGGCCGGGACAACCGACAATCAGCCCCAGCATTTT. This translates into CASKAGTTDNQPQHF.

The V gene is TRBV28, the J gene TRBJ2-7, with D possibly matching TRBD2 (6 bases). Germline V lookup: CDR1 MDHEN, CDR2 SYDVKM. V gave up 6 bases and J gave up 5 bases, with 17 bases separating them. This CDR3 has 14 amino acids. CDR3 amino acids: CASRGTSMVHEQYF. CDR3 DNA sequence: TGTGCCAGCAGGGGGACTTCAATGGTCCACGAGCAGTACTTC. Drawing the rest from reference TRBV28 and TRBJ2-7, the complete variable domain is DVKVTQSSRYLVKRTGEKVFLECVQDMDHENMFWYRQDPGLGLRLIYFSYDVKMKEKGDIPEGYSVSREKKERFSLILESASTNQTSMYLCASRGTSMVHEQYFGPGTRLTVT.

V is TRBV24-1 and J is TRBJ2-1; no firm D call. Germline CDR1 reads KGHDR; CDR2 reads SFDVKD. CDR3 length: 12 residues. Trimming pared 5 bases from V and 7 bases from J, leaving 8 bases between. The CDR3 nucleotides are TGTGCCACCAGTGCGTTTCAGAATGAGCAGTTCTTC. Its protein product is CATSAFQNEQFF.

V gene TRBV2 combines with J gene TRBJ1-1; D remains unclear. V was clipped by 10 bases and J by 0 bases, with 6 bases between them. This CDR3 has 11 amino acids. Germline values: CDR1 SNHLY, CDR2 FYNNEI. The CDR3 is CATLLNTEAFF. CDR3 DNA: TGTGCCACCCTGTTGAACACTGAAGCTTTCTTT.